Listed here are 6 T cell receptor beta chains from one sample, sequenced in a study of T cell clonotyping in hematopoietic cell transplantation. Here immunoSEQ multiplex PCR was the method, and the copy in TCRdb shows in-frame clones only, minus some. Found here are about 14,000 clones, 80% to 90% of them singletons; the top ten hold 9.5% to 15%. Specimen: PBMCs, collected 100 days after allogeneic stem cell transplant. All receptors come from a male patient between 45 and 60 years old who had an allogeneic stem cell transplant from an unrelated donor, so T cells may come from the graft donor. Some clones in this sample may be carry-over from other donors' samples.

In its sample, this clone was seen once. The chain employs TRBV5-6 and TRBJ2-2; D not certain. The CDR3 spans 12 residues. Germline V gives CDR1 SGHDT, CDR2 YYEEEE. V was shortened by 4 bases and J by 4 bases, with 5 bases between the two germline ends. CDR3 DNA sequence: TGTGCCAGCAGCGCAAGCACCGGGGAGCTGTTTTTT. Translating it yields CASSASTGELFF.

The chain uses TRBV28 and TRBJ2-6; D not certain. This CDR3 contains 16 residues. CDR1 and CDR2 (germline): MDHEN, SYDVKM. V dropped 5 bases and J dropped 2 bases, with 13 bases sitting between them. The CDR3 spells CASSIPLPTGANVLTF. The CDR3 nucleotides are TGTGCCAGCAGTATCCCCCTTCCCACTGGGGCCAACGTCCTGACTTTC.

The chain uses TRBV29-1 and TRBJ2-1; 9 bases map to TRBD1. Germline-derived CDR1 and CDR2 are SQVTM and ANQGSEA. This CDR3 spans 15 amino acids. J lost 6 bases, V lost 7 bases, and 13 bases had no gene match. The CDR3 region has the DNA TGCAGCGCACCTAGGACAGGGGCACCTATCAATGAGCAGTTCTTC. This codes for CSAPRTGAPINEQFF.

The rearrangement joins TRBV6-5 to TRBJ1-1; D perhaps matches TRBD1 (5 bases). The V end lost 7 bases, the J end lost 5 bases, and 11 bases lay between the germline ends. The CDR3 is made up of 12 amino acids. Germline V gene lookup returns CDR1 MNHEY and CDR2 SVGAGI. Here the CDR3 reads CASTDTLTEAFF. CDR3 coding DNA: TGTGCCAGCACGGACACTTTGACTGAAGCTTTCTTT.

The chain links TRBV19 to TRBJ1-6; tentative D call: TRBD1 (6 bases). The CDR3 sequence is 13 residues long. Germline CDR1 reads LNHDA; CDR2 reads SQIVND (reference sequence). Trimming cost V 6 bases and J 9 bases, with 12 bases left between them. CDR3 sequence (DNA): TGTGCCAGTAGCCTAACAGGGAGTTCACCCCTCCACTTT. It translates to CASSLTGSSPLHF.

V usage is TRBV20-1 and J usage is TRBJ2-1; D call uncertain. Germline V lookup: CDR1 DFQATT, CDR2 SNEGSKA (reference sequence). Trimming left V 0 bases short and J 12 bases short, with 6 bases between. This CDR3 spans 10 amino acids. CDR3 sequence reads: CSARDIGQFF. CDR3 bases: TGCAGTGCTAGAGATATTGGGCAGTTCTTC.